This T cell receptor (beta chain) was observed in a study of blood T cell repertoires in COVID-19. Generated by immunoSEQ multiplex PCR, the TCRdb table keeps only in-frame clones and is missing some. The table records 250,000 or so clones, about 82% of them present only once. The germline V and J ends were trimmed by 7 bases and 1 base, with 10 bases remaining between them. Germline V gives CDR1 ENHRY, CDR2 SYGVKD. The CDR3 extends over 13 amino acids. Allocation to cohorts depended on clinical history reported by the participants. The chain recombines TRBV10-3 with TRBJ2-5; TRBD2 is a possible D gene (6 bases). The source material was PBMCs or T cells enriched from blood (not recorded which). The receptor's source is a woman in her 50s who had recovered from COVID-19. CDR3 nucleotide sequence: TGTGCCATCACGCGGACTATCCAAGAGACCCAGTACTTC. It yields the protein CAITRTIQETQYF.